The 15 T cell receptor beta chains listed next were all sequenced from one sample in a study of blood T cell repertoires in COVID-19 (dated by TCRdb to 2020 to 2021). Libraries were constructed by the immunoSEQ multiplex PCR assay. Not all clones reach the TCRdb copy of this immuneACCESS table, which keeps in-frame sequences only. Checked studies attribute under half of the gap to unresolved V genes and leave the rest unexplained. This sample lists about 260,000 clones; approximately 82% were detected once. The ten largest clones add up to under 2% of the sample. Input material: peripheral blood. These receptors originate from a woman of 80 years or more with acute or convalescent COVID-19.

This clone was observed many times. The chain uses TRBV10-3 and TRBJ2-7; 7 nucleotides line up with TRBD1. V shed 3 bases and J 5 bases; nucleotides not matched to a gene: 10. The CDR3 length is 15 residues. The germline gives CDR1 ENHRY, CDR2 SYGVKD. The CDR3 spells CAISDRPGGLNEQYF. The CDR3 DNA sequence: TGTGCCATCAGTGACCGTCCAGGGGGTTTAAACGAGCAGTACTTC.

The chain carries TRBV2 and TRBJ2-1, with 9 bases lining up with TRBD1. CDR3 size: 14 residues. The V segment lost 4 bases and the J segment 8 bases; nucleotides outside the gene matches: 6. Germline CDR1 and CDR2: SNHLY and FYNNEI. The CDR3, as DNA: TGTGCCAGCAGTGCCGGGACAGGGACTTATGAGCAGTTCTTC. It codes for CASSAGTGTYEQFF. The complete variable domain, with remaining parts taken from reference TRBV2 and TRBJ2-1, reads EPEVTQTPSHQVTQMGQEVILRCVPISNHLYFYWYRQILGQKVEFLVSFYNNEISEKSEIFDDQFSVERPDGSNFTLKIRSTKLEDSAMYFCASSAGTGTYEQFFGPGTRLTVL.

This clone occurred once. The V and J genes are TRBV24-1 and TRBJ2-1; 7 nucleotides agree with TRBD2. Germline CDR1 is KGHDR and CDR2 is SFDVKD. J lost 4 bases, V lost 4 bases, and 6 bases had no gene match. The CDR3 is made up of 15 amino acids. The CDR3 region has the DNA TGTGCCACCAGTGACCCCTCGCGGGGGTACAATGAGCAGTTCTTC. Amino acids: CATSDPSRGYNEQFF.

The CDR3 spells CASSGRTGVGHEQYF. The CDR3 DNA reads TGCGCCAGCAGCGGGCGGACAGGGGTAGGCCACGAGCAGTACTTC. This rearrangement joins TRBV5-1 to TRBJ2-7, with 9 bases identical to TRBD1. V gave up 4 bases and J gave up 5 bases; unmatched junction bases: 10. The CDR3 contains 15 residues. The germline V gene encodes CDR1 SGHRS and CDR2 YFSETQ.

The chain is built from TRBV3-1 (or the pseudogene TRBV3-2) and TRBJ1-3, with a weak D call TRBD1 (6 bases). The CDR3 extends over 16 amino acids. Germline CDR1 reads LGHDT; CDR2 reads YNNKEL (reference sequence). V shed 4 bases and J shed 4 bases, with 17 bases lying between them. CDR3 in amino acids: CASSPRVGAGGNTIYF. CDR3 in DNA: TGTGCCAGCAGCCCAAGAGTGGGGGCTGGGGGAAACACCATATATTTT.

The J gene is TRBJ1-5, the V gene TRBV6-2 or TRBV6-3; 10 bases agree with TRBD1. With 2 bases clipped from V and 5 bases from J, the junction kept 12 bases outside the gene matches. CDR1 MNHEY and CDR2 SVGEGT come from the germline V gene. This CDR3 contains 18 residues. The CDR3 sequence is CASSYPPHRTGGYQPQHF. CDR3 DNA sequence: TGTGCCAGCAGTTACCCTCCCCATAGGACAGGGGGGTATCAGCCCCAGCATTTT.

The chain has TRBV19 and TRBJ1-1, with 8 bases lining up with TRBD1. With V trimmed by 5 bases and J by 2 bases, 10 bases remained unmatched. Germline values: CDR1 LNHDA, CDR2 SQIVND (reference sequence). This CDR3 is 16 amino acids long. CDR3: CASSSRPGQGNTEAFF. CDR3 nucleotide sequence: TGTGCCAGTAGTTCGAGACCTGGACAGGGAAACACTGAAGCTTTCTTT.

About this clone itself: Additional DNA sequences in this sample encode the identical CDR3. The DNA of the CDR3 is TGTGCCAGTAGCCGGGACAGGGGAAGCAATCAGCCCCAGCATTTT. Encoded protein: CASSRDRGSNQPQHF. The chain carries TRBV19 and TRBJ1-5, with 10 nucleotides matching TRBD1. The V and J ends lost 6 bases and 1 base, in that order; junction bases with no gene match: 3. Germline V lookup: CDR1 LNHDA, CDR2 SQIVND (reference sequence). CDR3 length equals 15 residues.

CDR3 sequence: CASTIAGGGQETQYF. In DNA form, the CDR3 reads TGTGCCAGCACCATAGCGGGAGGGGGCCAAGAGACCCAGTACTTC. This chain connects TRBV5-4 to TRBJ2-5; TRBD2 agrees at 11 bases. Germline V lookup: CDR1 SGHNT, CDR2 YYREEE (reference sequence). Trimming at V came to 6 bases and at J to 1 base, leaving 5 bases not matched to a gene. The CDR3 is 15 amino acids.

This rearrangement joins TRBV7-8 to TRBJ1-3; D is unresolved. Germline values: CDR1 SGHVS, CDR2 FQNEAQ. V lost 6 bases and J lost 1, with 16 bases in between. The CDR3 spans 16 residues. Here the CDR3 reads CASSRVRQISGNTIYF. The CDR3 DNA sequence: TGTGCCAGCAGTCGGGTTCGGCAGATTTCTGGAAACACCATATATTTT.

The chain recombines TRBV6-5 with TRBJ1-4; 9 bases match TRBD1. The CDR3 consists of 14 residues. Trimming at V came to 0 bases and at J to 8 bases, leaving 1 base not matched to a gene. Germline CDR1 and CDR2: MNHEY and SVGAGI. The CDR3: CASSYSGTGEKLFF. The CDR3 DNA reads TGTGCCAGCAGTTACTCCGGGACAGGGGAAAAACTGTTTTTT.

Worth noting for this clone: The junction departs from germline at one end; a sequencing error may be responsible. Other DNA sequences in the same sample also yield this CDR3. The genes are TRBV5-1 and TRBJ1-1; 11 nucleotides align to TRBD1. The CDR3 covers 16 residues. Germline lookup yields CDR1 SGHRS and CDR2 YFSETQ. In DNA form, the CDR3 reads TGCGCCAGCAGCTTGAGGACAGGGGGCGCGGGAACTGAAGCCTTCTTT. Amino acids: CASSLRTGGAGTEAFF.

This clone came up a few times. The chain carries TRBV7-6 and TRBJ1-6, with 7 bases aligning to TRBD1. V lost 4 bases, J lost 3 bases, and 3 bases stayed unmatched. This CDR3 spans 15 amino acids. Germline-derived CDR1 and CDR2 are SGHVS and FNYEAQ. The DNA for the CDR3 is TGTGCCAGCAGCTCGGGACAGATCTATAATTCACCCCTCCACTTT. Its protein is CASSSGQIYNSPLHF.

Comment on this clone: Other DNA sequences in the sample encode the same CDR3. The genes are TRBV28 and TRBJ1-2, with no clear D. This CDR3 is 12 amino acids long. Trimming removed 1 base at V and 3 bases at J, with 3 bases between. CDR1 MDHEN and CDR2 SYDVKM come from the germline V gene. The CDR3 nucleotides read TGTGCCAGCAGTTTATCCTACTATGGCTACACCTTC. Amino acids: CASSLSYYGYTF.

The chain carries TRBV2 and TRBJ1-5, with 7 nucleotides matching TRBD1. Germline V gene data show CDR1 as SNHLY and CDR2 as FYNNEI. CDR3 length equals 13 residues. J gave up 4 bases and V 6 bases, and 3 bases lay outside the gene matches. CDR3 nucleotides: TGTGCCAGCAGCCAGGGGGAAAATCAGCCCCAGCATTTT. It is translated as CASSQGENQPQHF.